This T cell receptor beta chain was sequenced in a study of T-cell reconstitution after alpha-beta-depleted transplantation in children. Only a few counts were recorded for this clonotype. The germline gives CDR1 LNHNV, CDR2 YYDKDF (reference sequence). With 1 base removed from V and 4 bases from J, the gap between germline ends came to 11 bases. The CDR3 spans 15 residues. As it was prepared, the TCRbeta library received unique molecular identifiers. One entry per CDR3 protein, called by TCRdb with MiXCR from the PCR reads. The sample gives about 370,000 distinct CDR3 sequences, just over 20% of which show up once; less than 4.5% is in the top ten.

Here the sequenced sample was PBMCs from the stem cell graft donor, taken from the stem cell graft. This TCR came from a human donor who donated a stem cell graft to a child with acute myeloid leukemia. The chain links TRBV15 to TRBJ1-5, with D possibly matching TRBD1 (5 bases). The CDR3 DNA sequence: TGTGCCACCAGCAGAGTGGGGACGGGGAATCAGCCCCAGCATTTT. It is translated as CATSRVGTGNQPQHF.